Listed below are T cell receptor beta chains from one sample, sequenced in a study of T cells after yellow fever vaccination. TCRdb re-analysed the 5' RACE reads in MiXCR, keeping a single row per CDR3 protein. The sample contains 100,000 to 150,000 distinct CDR3 sequences, 8.9% of which appear only once. The sequencing here drew on CD8+ T cells sorted from PBMCs, taken on the day of the yellow fever booster vaccination. The receptor source for this set is a man between 18 and 35 years old who received the YFV17D yellow fever vaccine. The CDR3 runs from the conserved cysteine through the conserved F or W. D genes are given only for firm matches. Some rows have no size entry. The others give once, few or many, or a class for an expanded clone.

j_gene | abundance | v_gene | d_gene | CDR3nt | CDR3aa
TRBJ1-5 | many | TRBV7-9 | - | TGTGCCAGCAGCTTAGGCCAGGGACCCCATCAGCCCCAGCATTTT | CASSLGQGPHQPQHF
TRBJ1-5 | - | TRBV10-3 | - | TGTGCCATCAGTGATGTTCGATATAGCAATCAGCCCCAGCATTTT | CAISDVRYSNQPQHF
TRBJ2-3 | few | TRBV29-1 | TRBD1 | TGCAGCGTTGAAGTGGGCAGGGGGCGGACAGATACGCAGTATTTT | CSVEVGRGRTDTQYF
TRBJ2-1 | few | TRBV7-9 | TRBD1 | TGTGCCAGCAGCCGACAGGGTTACAATGAGCAGTTCTTC | CASSRQGYNEQFF
TRBJ2-2 | few | TRBV11-2 | - | TGTGCCAGCGGTTCTACGAACACCGGGGAGCTGTTTTTT | CASGSTNTGELFF
TRBJ2-2 | many | TRBV7-3 | - | TGTGCCAGCAGCTTACAGGGGATCGGGGAGCTGTTTTTT | CASSLQGIGELFF
TRBJ2-5 | - | TRBV9 | TRBD2 | TGTGCCAGCAGCCCCTCGGGAGGCCTAGAGACCCAGTACTTC | CASSPSGGLETQYF
TRBJ2-7 | - | TRBV29-1 | TRBD1 | TGCAGCGCCACCGGACAGGGGGCTTCCTACGAGCAGTACTTC | CSATGQGASYEQYF
TRBJ2-7 | few | TRBV7-9 | TRBD2 | TGTGCCAGCAGCCCCCTAGCGGGGGCTATGGTTTACGAGCAGTACTTC | CASSPLAGAMVYEQYF
TRBJ2-7 | few | TRBV20-1 | TRBD2 | TGCAGTCCACCAAGCGGGGGGTTTTCCTACGAGCAGTACTTC | CSPPSGGFSYEQYF
TRBJ1-1 | few | TRBV6-2/TRBV6-3 | - | TGTGCCAGCAGTTTCCCTGAAGAAGCTTTCTTT | CASSFPEEAFF
TRBJ2-3 | - | TRBV20-1 | TRBD2 | TGCAGTGCTAGGGGAAAAGAGCGGGGGAAGTGGTATTTT | CSARGKERGKWYF
TRBJ2-5 | many | TRBV6-6 | - | TGTGCCAGCAGCGCGATAGAGACCCAGTACTTC | CASSAIETQYF
TRBJ2-7 | many | TRBV6-5 | - | TGTGCCAGCAGATTAAGAGGGGGGGGGTCCTACGAGCAGTACTTC | CASRLRGGGSYEQYF